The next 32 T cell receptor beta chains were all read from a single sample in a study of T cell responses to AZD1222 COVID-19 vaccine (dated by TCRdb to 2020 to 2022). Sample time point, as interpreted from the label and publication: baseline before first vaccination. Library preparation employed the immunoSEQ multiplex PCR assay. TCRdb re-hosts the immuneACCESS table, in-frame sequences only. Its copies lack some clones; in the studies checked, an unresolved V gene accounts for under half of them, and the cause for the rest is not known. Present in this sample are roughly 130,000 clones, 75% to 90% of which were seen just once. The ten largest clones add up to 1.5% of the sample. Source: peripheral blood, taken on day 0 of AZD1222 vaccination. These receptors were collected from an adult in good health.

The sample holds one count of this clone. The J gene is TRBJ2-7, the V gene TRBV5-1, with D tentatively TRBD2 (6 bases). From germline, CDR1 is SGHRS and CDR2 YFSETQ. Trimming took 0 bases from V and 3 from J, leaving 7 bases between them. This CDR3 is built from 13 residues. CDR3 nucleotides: TGCGCCAGCAGCTTGGGTAGCGGCTACGAGCAGTACTTC. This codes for CASSLGSGYEQYF.

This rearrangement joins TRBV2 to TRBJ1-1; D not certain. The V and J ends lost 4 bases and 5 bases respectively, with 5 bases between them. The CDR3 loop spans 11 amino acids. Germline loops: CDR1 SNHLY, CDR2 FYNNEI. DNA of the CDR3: TGTGCCAGCAGTGCGAGGACTGAAGCTTTCTTT. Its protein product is CASSARTEAFF.

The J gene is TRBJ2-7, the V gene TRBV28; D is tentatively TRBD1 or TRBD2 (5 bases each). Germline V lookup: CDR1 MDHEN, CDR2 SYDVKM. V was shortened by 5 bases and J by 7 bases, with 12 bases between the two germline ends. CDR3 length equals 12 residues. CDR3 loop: CASSLFEGEQYF. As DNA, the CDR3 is TGTGCCAGCAGTCTATTCGAGGGGGAGCAGTACTTC. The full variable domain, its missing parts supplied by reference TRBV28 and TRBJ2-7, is DVKVTQSSRYLVKRTGEKVFLECVQDMDHENMFWYRQDPGLGLRLIYFSYDVKMKEKGDIPEGYSVSREKKERFSLILESASTNQTSMYLCASSLFEGEQYFGPGTRLTVT.

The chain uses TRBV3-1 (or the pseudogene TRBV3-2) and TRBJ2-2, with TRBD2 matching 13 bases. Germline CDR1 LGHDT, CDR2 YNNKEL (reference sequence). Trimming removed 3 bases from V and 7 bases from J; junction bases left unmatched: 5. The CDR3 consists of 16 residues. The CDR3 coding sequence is TGTGCCAGCAGCCAGACTAGCGGGGGGTTTGGCGGGGAGCTGTTTTTT. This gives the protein CASSQTSGGFGGELFF.

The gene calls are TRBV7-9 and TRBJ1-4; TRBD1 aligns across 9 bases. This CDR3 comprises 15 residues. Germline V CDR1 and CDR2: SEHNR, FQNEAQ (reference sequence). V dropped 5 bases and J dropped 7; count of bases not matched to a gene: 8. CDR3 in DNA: TGTGCCAGCAGCCCAACGGACAGGGGCGGTGAAAAACTGTTTTTT. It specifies CASSPTDRGGEKLFF.

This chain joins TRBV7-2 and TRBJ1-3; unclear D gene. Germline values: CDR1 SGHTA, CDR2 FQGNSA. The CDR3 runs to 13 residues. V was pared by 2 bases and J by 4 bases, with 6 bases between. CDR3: CASSLRRGNTIYF. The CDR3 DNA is TGTGCCAGCAGCTTAAGGAGGGGAAACACCATATATTTT.

CDR3 coding DNA: TGCGCCAGCAGCCAAGTCCGGGTCCGGATGAACACTGAAGCTTTCTTT. Translated, it gives CASSQVRVRMNTEAFF. The chain recombines TRBV4-1 with TRBJ1-1; D is ambiguous. The CDR3 has 16 amino acids. The germline V and J ends were trimmed by 1 base and 0 bases, with 12 bases remaining between them. CDR1 and CDR2 from the germline V gene are MGHRA and YSYEKL.

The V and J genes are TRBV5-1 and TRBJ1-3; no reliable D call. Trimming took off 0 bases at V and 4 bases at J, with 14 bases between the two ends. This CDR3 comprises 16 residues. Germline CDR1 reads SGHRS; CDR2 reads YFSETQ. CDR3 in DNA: TGCGCCAGCAGCTTGGCCGGGTCTAGAATGGGAAACACCATATATTTT. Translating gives CASSLAGSRMGNTIYF.

In nucleotides, the CDR3 is TGTGCCAGCAGCCCAAGGGGGGGCAGGAATGAGCAGTTCTTC. The encoded protein is CASSPRGGRNEQFF. The V gene is TRBV11-1, the J gene TRBJ2-1, with D possibly being TRBD2 (7 bases). CDR3 length: 14 amino acids. Between the trimmed V and J ends, which lost 5 bases and 7 bases, there was a span of 15 bases. The germline CDR1 and CDR2 sequences are SGHAT and FQDESV (reference sequence).

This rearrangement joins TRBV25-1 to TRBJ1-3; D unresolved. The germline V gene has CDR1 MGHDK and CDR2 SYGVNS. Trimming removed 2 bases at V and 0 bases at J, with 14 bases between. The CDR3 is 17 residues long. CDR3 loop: CASSEGLRESSGNTIYF. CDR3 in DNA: TGTGCCAGCAGTGAAGGCCTAAGGGAGAGCTCTGGAAACACCATATATTTT.

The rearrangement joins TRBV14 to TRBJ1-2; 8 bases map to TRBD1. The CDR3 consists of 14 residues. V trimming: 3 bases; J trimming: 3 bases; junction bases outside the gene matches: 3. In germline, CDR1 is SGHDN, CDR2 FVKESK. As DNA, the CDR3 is TGTGCCAGCAGCCAGGGACAGGCCTACTATGGCTACACCTTC. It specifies CASSQGQAYYGYTF. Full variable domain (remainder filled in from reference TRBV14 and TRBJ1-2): EAGVTQFPSHSVIEKGQTVTLRCDPISGHDNLYWYRRVMGKEIKFLLHFVKESKQDESGMPNNRFLAERTGGTYSTLKVQPAELEDSGVYFCASSQGQAYYGYTFGSGTRLTVV.

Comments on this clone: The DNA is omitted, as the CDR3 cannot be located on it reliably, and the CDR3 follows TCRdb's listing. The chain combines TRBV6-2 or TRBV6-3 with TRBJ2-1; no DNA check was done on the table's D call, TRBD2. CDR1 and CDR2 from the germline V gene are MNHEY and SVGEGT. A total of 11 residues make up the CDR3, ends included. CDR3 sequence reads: CASSSSTRQFF.

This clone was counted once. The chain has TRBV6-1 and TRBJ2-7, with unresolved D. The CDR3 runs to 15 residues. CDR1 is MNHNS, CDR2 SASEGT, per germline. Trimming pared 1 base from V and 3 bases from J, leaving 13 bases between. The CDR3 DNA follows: TGTGCCAGCAGTGAAGGTACGGGTCCCAACTACGAGCAGTACTTC. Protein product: CASSEGTGPNYEQYF.

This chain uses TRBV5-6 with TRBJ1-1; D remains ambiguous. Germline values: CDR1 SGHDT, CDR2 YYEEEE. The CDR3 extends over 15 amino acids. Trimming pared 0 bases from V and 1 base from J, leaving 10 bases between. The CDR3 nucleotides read TGTGCCAGCAGCTTGGAGCCCGGGAGGAACACTGAAGCTTTCTTT. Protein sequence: CASSLEPGRNTEAFF.

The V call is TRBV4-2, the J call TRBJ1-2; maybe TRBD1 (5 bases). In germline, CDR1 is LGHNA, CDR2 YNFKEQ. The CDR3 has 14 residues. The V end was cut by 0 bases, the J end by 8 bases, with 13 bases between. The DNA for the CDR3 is TGTGCCAGCAGCCAAGAGGTTGGGGGGAGAGGCTACACCTTC. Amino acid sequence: CASSQEVGGRGYTF.

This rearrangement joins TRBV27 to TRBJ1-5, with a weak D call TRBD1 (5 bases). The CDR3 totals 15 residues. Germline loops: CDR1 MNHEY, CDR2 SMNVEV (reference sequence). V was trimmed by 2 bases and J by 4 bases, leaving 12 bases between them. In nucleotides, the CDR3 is TGTGCCAGCAGTTTACACCCTCGGGGGAATCAGCCCCAGCATTTT. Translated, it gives CASSLHPRGNQPQHF.

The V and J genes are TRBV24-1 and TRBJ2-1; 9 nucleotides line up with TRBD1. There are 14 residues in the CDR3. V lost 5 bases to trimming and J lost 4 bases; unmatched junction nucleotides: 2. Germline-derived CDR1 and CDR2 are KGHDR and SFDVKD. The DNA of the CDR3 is TGTGCCACCAGTGCTGGACAGGGGTACAATGAGCAGTTCTTC. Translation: CATSAGQGYNEQFF.

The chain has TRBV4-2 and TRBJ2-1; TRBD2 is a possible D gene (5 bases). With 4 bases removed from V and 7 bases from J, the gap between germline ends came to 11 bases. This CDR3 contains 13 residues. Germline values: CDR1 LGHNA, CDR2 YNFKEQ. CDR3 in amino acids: CASSPRGSNEQFF. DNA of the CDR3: TGTGCCAGCAGCCCCCGGGGATCGAATGAGCAGTTCTTC.

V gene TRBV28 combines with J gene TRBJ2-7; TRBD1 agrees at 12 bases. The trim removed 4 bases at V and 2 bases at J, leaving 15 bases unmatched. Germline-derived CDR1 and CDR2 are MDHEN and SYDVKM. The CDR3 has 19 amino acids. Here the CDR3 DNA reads TGTGCCAGCAGTTCCACCGGGACAGGGGGCGTTTTGCGGGCCTACGAGCAGTACTTC. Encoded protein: CASSSTGTGGVLRAYEQYF.

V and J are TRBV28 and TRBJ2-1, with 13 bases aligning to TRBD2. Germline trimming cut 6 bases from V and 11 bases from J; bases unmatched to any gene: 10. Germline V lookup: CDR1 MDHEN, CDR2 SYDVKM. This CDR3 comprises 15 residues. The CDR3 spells CASSEGLAGAYKQFF. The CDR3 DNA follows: TGTGCCAGCAGCGAAGGACTAGCGGGGGCCTATAAGCAGTTCTTC.

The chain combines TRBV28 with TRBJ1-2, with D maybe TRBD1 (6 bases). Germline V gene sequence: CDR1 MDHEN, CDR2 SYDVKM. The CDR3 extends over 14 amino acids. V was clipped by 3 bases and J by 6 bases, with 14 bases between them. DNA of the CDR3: TGTGCCAGCAGTTTCCCCGGGGGGCAGAATGGCTACACCTTC. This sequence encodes CASSFPGGQNGYTF.

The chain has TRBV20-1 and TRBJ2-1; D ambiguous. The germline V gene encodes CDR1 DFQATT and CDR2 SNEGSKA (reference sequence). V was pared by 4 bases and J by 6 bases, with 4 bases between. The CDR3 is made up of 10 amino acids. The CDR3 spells CSAIGNEQFF. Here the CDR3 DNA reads TGCAGTGCTATTGGCAATGAGCAGTTCTTC.

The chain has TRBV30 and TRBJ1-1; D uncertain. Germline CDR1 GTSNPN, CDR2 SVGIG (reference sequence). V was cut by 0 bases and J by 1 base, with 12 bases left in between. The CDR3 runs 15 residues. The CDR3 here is CAWSVWRTRNTEAFF. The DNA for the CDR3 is TGTGCCTGGAGTGTGTGGCGGACCCGGAACACTGAAGCTTTCTTT.

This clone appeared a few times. The CDR3 DNA follows: TGTGCCAGCAGTTACTCCTTGAACACTGAAGCTTTCTTT. It translates to CASSYSLNTEAFF. The chain couples TRBV6-5 to TRBJ1-1, with unresolved D. Germline values: CDR1 MNHEY, CDR2 SVGAGI. The CDR3 contains 13 residues. V was clipped by 0 bases and J by 0 bases, with 2 bases between them.

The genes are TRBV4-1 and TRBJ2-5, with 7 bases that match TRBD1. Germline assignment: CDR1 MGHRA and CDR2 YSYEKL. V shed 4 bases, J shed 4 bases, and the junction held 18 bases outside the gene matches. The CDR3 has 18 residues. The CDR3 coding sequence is TGCGCCAGCAGCCGTTACACACAGGGGAATAGGGCAGGAGAGACCCAGTACTTC. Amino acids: CASSRYTQGNRAGETQYF.

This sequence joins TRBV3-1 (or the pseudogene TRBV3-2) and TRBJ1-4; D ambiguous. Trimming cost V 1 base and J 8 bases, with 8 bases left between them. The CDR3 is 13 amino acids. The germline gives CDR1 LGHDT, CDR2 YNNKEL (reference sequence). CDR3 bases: TGTGCCAGCAGCCAAGCGTCAAGGGAAAAACTGTTTTTT. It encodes CASSQASREKLFF.

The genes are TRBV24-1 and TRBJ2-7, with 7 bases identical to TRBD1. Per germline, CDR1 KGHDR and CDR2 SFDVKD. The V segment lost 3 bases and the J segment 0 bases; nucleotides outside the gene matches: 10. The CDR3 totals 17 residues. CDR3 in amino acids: CATSDTDRVLTSYEQYF. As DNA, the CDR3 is TGTGCCACCAGTGATACCGACAGGGTGCTAACCTCCTACGAGCAGTACTTC.

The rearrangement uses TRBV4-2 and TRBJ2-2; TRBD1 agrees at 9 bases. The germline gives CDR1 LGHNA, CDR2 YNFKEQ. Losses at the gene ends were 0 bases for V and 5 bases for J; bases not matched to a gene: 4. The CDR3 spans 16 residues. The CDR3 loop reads CASSQDPTGGTGELFF. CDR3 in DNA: TGTGCCAGCAGCCAAGATCCGACAGGGGGGACCGGGGAGCTGTTTTTT.

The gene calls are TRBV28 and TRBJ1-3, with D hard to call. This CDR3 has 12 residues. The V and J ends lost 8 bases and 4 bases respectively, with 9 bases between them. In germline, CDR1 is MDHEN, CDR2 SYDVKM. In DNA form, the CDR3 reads TGTGCCAGCCAGGAATCAGGAAACACCATATATTTT. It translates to CASQESGNTIYF.

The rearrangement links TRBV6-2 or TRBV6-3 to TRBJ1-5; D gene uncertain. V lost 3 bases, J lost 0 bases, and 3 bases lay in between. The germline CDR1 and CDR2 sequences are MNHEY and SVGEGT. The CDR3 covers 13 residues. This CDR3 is CASSYYSNQPQHF. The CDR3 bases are TGTGCCAGCAGTTATTATAGCAATCAGCCCCAGCATTTT.

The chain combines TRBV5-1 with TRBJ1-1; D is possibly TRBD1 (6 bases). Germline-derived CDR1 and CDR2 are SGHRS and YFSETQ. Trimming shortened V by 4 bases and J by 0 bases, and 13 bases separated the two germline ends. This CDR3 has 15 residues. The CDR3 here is CASSPGRTVNTEAFF. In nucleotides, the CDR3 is TGCGCCAGCAGCCCAGGGAGGACAGTGAACACTGAAGCTTTCTTT.

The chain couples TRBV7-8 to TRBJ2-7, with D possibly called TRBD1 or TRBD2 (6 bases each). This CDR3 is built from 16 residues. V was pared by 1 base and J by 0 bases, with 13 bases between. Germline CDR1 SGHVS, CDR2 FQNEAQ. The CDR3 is CASSLGAGGSSYEQYF. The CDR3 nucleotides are TGTGCCAGCAGCTTAGGAGCCGGGGGCAGCTCCTACGAGCAGTACTTC.